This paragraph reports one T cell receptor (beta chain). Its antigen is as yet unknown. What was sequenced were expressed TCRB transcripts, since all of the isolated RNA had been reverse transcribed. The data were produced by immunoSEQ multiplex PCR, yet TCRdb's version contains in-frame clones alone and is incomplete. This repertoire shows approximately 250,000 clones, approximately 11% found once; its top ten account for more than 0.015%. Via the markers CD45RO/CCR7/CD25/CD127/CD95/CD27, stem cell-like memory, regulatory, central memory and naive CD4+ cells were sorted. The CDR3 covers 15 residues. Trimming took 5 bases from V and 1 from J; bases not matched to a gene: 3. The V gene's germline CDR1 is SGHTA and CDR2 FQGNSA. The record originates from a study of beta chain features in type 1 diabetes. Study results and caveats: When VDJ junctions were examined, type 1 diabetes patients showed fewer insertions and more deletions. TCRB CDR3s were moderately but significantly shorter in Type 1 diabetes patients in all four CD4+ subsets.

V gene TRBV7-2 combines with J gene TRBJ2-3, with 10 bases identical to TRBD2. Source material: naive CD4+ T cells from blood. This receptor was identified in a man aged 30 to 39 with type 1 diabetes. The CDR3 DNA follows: TGTGCCAGCAGCGTTAGCGGGGGGCGCACAGATACGCAGTATTTT. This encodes CASSVSGGRTDTQYF.